This T cell receptor beta chain came from a study of blood T cells in healthy people across ages. This clonotype was recorded a few times. The authors ran a second PCR of roughly 6 to 11 cycles using a sample-barcoded 5' primer and a J-beta primer mix. Via MiXCR, TCRdb re-called the 5' RACE reads, giving one row per CDR3 protein. The repertoire holds approximately 850,000 distinct CDR3 sequences, with 44% as singletons. Each individual donor underwent a draw of ten milliliters of peripheral blood. This TCR was sampled from a man aged 55 to 69 in good health. Sequenced: blood.

The CDR3 bases are TGTGCCAGCAGTCCCGGGGCTAGCGCTCCCTACGAGCAGTACTTC. Translating it yields CASSPGASAPYEQYF. J is TRBJ2-7 and V is TRBV28, with a weak D call TRBD2 (6 bases). The CDR3 contains 15 residues. Germline V lookup: CDR1 MDHEN, CDR2 SYDVKM. Trimming stripped 5 bases from V and 2 bases from J, with 16 bases between.